These T cell receptor beta chains were read from a single sample in a study of blood T cell repertoires in COVID-19. Clones were read by immunoSEQ multiplex PCR, and TCRdb kept only the in-frame ones, dropping some. The profile covers 250,000 to 350,000 clones, with around 89% appearing a single time and over 2% taken by the ten largest. The sample was PBMCs or T cells enriched from blood (not recorded which). All receptors come from a woman aged 18 to 35 who had recovered from COVID-19. The CDR3 runs from the conserved cysteine through the conserved F or W. The D gene is left open where the match is weak. Expanded clones get a size class; other rows say once, few or many, or leave the size out.

j_call: TRBJ1-2
clone_size: NA
v_call: TRBV7-3
d_call: TRBD1
cdr3_nt: TGTGCCAGCAGCCCATATCCGCCGGGACAGGCTAACTATGGCTACACCTTC
cdr3_aa: CASSPYPPGQANYGYTF

j_call: TRBJ1-2
clone_size: NA
v_call: TRBV12-3/TRBV12-4
d_call: NA
cdr3_nt: TGTGCCAGCAGTTTTCAGGCGAACTATGGCTACACCTTC
cdr3_aa: CASSFQANYGYTF

j_call: TRBJ2-1
clone_size: NA
v_call: TRBV27
d_call: TRBD2
cdr3_nt: TGTGCCAGCAGTATCTCATCCGGACTAGTCAATAATGAGCAGTTCTTC
cdr3_aa: CASSISSGLVNNEQFF

j_call: TRBJ1-5
clone_size: NA
v_call: TRBV5-5
d_call: NA
cdr3_nt: TGTGCCAGCAGCTTGGCCCTTAATCTCGGTCCCCAGCATTTT
cdr3_aa: CASSLALNLGPQHF

j_call: TRBJ1-1
clone_size: NA
v_call: TRBV6-1
d_call: NA
cdr3_nt: TGTGCCAGCAGTGAAACTAGAGGGAACACTGAAGCTTTCTTT
cdr3_aa: CASSETRGNTEAFF

j_call: TRBJ2-5
clone_size: NA
v_call: TRBV5-4
d_call: TRBD2
cdr3_nt: TGTGCCAGCAGCTTGGCGGGACTAGTACAAGAGACCCAGTACTTC
cdr3_aa: CASSLAGLVQETQYF

j_call: TRBJ1-2
clone_size: NA
v_call: TRBV5-6
d_call: NA
cdr3_nt: TGTGCCAGCAGCTTGCGGGTTAATGGCTACACCTTC
cdr3_aa: CASSLRVNGYTF

j_call: TRBJ1-2
clone_size: NA
v_call: TRBV5-1
d_call: NA
cdr3_nt: TGCGCCAGCAGCCCGGACAGAGCTAACTATGGCTACACCTTC
cdr3_aa: CASSPDRANYGYTF

j_call: TRBJ2-3
clone_size: NA
v_call: TRBV27
d_call: NA
cdr3_nt: TGTGCCAGCAGACATTTGGATACGCAGTATTTT
cdr3_aa: CASRHLDTQYF

j_call: TRBJ1-2
clone_size: NA
v_call: TRBV7-8
d_call: NA
cdr3_nt: TGTGCCAGTAGCCCCCAGGGGTGGTATGGCTACACCTTC
cdr3_aa: CASSPQGWYGYTF

j_call: TRBJ1-6
clone_size: NA
v_call: TRBV27
d_call: TRBD1
cdr3_nt: TGTGCCAGCAGTAGGACAGGGTTTGAATCACCCCTCCACTTT
cdr3_aa: CASSRTGFESPLHF

j_call: TRBJ1-1
clone_size: NA
v_call: TRBV5-5
d_call: TRBD1
cdr3_nt: TGTGCCAGCAGCCGACAGGGGGCGATCGGTTGGAACACTGAAGCTTTCTTT
cdr3_aa: CASSRQGAIGWNTEAFF

j_call: TRBJ1-1
clone_size: NA
v_call: TRBV19
d_call: NA
cdr3_nt: TGTGCCAGTAGTTCCCCGGACAAACCTGGGACTGAAGCTTTCTTT
cdr3_aa: CASSSPDKPGTEAFF

j_call: TRBJ2-5
clone_size: NA
v_call: TRBV28
d_call: NA
cdr3_nt: TGTGCCAGCAGCCCACGGGAGACCCAGTACTTC
cdr3_aa: CASSPRETQYF

j_call: TRBJ2-3
clone_size: NA
v_call: TRBV15
d_call: NA
cdr3_nt: TGTGCCACCTCCCCAGAGGACAGTTTCGAAGATACGCAGTATTTT
cdr3_aa: CATSPEDSFEDTQYF

j_call: TRBJ2-3
clone_size: NA
v_call: TRBV5-4
d_call: TRBD2
cdr3_nt: TGTGCCAGCAGCTTGGGACTAGCGGGGGGCACAGATACGCAGTATTTT
cdr3_aa: CASSLGLAGGTDTQYF

j_call: TRBJ1-1
clone_size: once
v_call: TRBV19
d_call: NA
cdr3_nt: TGTGCCAGTATACCGGCGGGAAACACTGAAGCTTTCTTT
cdr3_aa: CASIPAGNTEAFF

j_call: TRBJ2-5
clone_size: NA
v_call: TRBV7-9
d_call: TRBD2
cdr3_nt: TGTGCCAGCAGCATCGGAAAAAGCGGGGCCCGAGGGGAGACCCAGTACTTC
cdr3_aa: CASSIGKSGARGETQYF

j_call: TRBJ2-5
clone_size: NA
v_call: TRBV19
d_call: NA
cdr3_nt: TGTGCCAGTAGTATTACCACAGGGTTCCGGGAGACCCAGTACTTC
cdr3_aa: CASSITTGFRETQYF

j_call: TRBJ1-2
clone_size: NA
v_call: TRBV7-6
d_call: TRBD1
cdr3_nt: TGTGCCAGCAGCGGGCGCCGGGACAGGCCATATGGCTACACCTTC
cdr3_aa: CASSGRRDRPYGYTF

j_call: TRBJ1-3
clone_size: NA
v_call: TRBV19
d_call: TRBD1
cdr3_nt: TGTGCCAGTAGCCAACAGGGGGTTTCTGGAAACACCATATATTTT
cdr3_aa: CASSQQGVSGNTIYF

j_call: TRBJ2-3
clone_size: NA
v_call: TRBV7-2
d_call: TRBD2
cdr3_nt: TGTGCCAGCACCCGGGGGGGTAGCACAGATACGCAGTATTTT
cdr3_aa: CASTRGGSTDTQYF

j_call: TRBJ1-1
clone_size: NA
v_call: TRBV4-2
d_call: TRBD1
cdr3_nt: TGTGCCAGCAGCCAAGATGGCTGGGGGACAGGGGACACTGAAGCTTTCTTT
cdr3_aa: CASSQDGWGTGDTEAFF

j_call: TRBJ2-1
clone_size: NA
v_call: TRBV6-5
d_call: NA
cdr3_nt: TGTGCCAGCAGGGGCTACGCGGGTTACAATGAGCAGTTCTTC
cdr3_aa: CASRGYAGYNEQFF

j_call: TRBJ2-2
clone_size: NA
v_call: TRBV6-1
d_call: NA
cdr3_nt: TGTGCCAGCAGTGCCTTGGGTTTTGGACTGAACACCGGGGAGCTGTTTTTT
cdr3_aa: CASSALGFGLNTGELFF

j_call: TRBJ1-2
clone_size: NA
v_call: TRBV4-1
d_call: TRBD1
cdr3_nt: TGCGCCAGCGGACAGGCGTTCTATGGCTACACCTTC
cdr3_aa: CASGQAFYGYTF

j_call: TRBJ1-5
clone_size: NA
v_call: TRBV7-9
d_call: TRBD1
cdr3_nt: TGTGCCAGCAGCGCGACAGGGGCTATCAATCAGCCCCAGCATTTT
cdr3_aa: CASSATGAINQPQHF

j_call: TRBJ1-2
clone_size: NA
v_call: TRBV28
d_call: TRBD1
cdr3_nt: TGTGCCAGCAGGATCGACAGGGTGGCCGGCTACACCTTC
cdr3_aa: CASRIDRVAGYTF

j_call: TRBJ2-5
clone_size: few
v_call: TRBV4-1
d_call: TRBD2
cdr3_nt: TGCGCCAGCAGCCAAAGAGCCCTAGCGGGGGGGATCCAAGAGACCCAGTACTTC
cdr3_aa: CASSQRALAGGIQETQYF

j_call: TRBJ2-3
clone_size: NA
v_call: TRBV7-2
d_call: NA
cdr3_nt: TGTGCCAGCAGCCGGCTAGCGTCCCCCCGAGATACGCAGTATTTT
cdr3_aa: CASSRLASPRDTQYF

j_call: TRBJ1-4
clone_size: NA
v_call: TRBV19
d_call: TRBD1
cdr3_nt: TGTGCCAGTAGTAAAAGACAGGGCGCAACTAATGAAAAACTGTTTTTT
cdr3_aa: CASSKRQGATNEKLFF